Sequencing of this T cell receptor beta chain was carried out in a study of cytomegalovirus exposure and HLA in healthy donors. 60 Vbeta and 13 Jbeta primers were used in PCR. The assay was immunoSEQ multiplex PCR, and TCRdb's table has in-frame clones only and misses some. Found here are 200,000 to 250,000 clones, around 80% of them singletons; the top ten hold more than 0.5%. Regarding this clone: The junction departs from germline at one end; a sequencing error may be responsible.

Per germline, CDR1 SNHLY and CDR2 FYNNEI. This CDR3 is 18 amino acids long. The source material was PBMCs. This TCR was recovered from a woman in her 40s in good health and CMV-seronegative. The chain carries TRBV2 and TRBJ2-3; D may be TRBD1 (6 bases). As DNA, the CDR3 is TGTCCCAGCAGAGTCAGGGGTCGCCCGACTCGATCCACAGATACGCAGTATTTT. Residues: CPSRVRGRPTRSTDTQYF.